This is a list of T cell receptor beta chains from one sample in a study of blood T cell repertoires in COVID-19. Only in-frame clones appear in the TCRdb table, and some are missing; sequencing was by immunoSEQ multiplex PCR. The sample records fewer than 95,000 clones, nearly 90% being singletons. Sequencing was done on a sample of peripheral blood. The receptors stem from a man between 50 and 59 years old with acute or convalescent COVID-19. Each CDR3 is given with its conserved first and last residue. A D gene is named only where the DNA matches it firmly. A clone size is listed for some rows: how often the clone was seen (once, few, many), or a class if it is expanded.

TRBV11-2,-,15,TRBJ2-1,-,CASSLDPSGGAVQFF,TGTGCCAGCAGCTTAGACCCTAGTGGGGGGGCCGTGCAGTTCTTC
TRBV11-2,-,15,TRBJ2-5,TRBD2,CASSKSSSGAETQYF,TGTGCCAGCAGCAAAAGCAGTAGCGGGGCAGAGACCCAGTACTTC
TRBV10-3,-,14,TRBJ1-6,TRBD1,CAISPDRGNSPLHF,TGTGCCATCAGTCCGGACAGGGGTAATTCACCCCTCCACTTT
TRBV28,-,14,TRBJ2-2,-,CASSSGGNTGELFF,TGTGCCAGCAGTTCTGGCGGGAACACCGGGGAGCTGTTTTTT
TRBV20-1,-,13,TRBJ2-5,-,CSASGRVQETQYF,TGCAGTGCTAGTGGCCGGGTCCAAGAGACCCAGTACTTC
TRBV6-4,once,12,TRBJ2-1,-,CASSDRGGEQFF,TGTGCCAGCAGTGATAGGGGAGGTGAGCAGTTCTTC
TRBV5-4,-,14,TRBJ1-5,TRBD1,CASSLEGADQPQHF,TGTGCCAGCAGCTTGGAGGGGGCAGATCAGCCCCAGCATTTT
TRBV10-2,-,14,TRBJ1-5,TRBD1,CASRLDRGNQPQHF,TGCGCCAGCAGACTTGACAGGGGAAATCAGCCCCAGCATTTT
TRBV27,few,14,TRBJ1-1,-,CASSLDTVNTEAFF,TGTGCCAGCAGTTTGGACACCGTGAACACTGAAGCTTTCTTT
TRBV7-2,-,15,TRBJ1-5,-,CASSSRHTGGQPQHF,TGTGCCAGCAGCTCTAGACACACCGGGGGTCAGCCCCAGCATTTT
TRBV7-2,once,15,TRBJ2-3,TRBD2,CASSPRGGFTDTQYF,TGTGCCAGCAGCCCTCGCGGGGGGTTCACAGATACGCAGTATTTT
TRBV7-8,-,15,TRBJ1-5,-,CASSFESNSNQPQHF,TGTGCCAGCAGCTTTGAGTCCAATAGCAATCAGCCCCAGCATTTT
TRBV7-3,-,14,TRBJ1-6,TRBD1,CASSRDRANSPLHF,TGTGCCAGCAGCCGGGACAGGGCTAATTCACCCCTCCACTTT
TRBV5-1,-,19,TRBJ2-1,TRBD2,CASSFRLAGGRRDLNEQFF,TGCGCCAGCAGCTTTCGACTAGCGGGGGGAAGAAGGGATTTGAATGAGCAGTTCTTC
TRBV6-6,-,15,TRBJ1-1,-,CASSYSNSGGTEAFF,TGTGCCAGCAGTTACTCGAACAGCGGGGGGACTGAAGCTTTCTTT
TRBV6-5,-,13,TRBJ1-6,-,CASSYAGLSALHF,TGTGCCAGCAGTTACGCGGGGCTTTCGGCCCTCCACTTT
TRBV12-3/TRBV12-4,-,13,TRBJ2-3,-,CASSLARTDTQYF,TGTGCCAGCAGTTTAGCTCGGACAGATACGCAGTATTTT
TRBV5-4,-,16,TRBJ2-4,TRBD1,CASSPGTGGAVNIQYF,TGTGCCAGCAGCCCCGGGACAGGGGGCGCGGTTAACATTCAGTACTTC
TRBV10-3,-,14,TRBJ2-7,TRBD2,CAISGSSGGGEQYF,TGTGCCATCAGTGGTTCTAGCGGGGGGGGCGAGCAGTACTTC
TRBV7-3,-,16,TRBJ2-1,TRBD1,CASSPRTGNRNNEQFF,TGTGCCAGCAGTCCCCGGACAGGCAACCGCAACAATGAGCAGTTCTTC
TRBV30,-,15,TRBJ1-3,-,CAWSFGTNSGNTIYF,TGTGCCTGGAGTTTCGGGACAAACTCTGGAAACACCATATATTTT
TRBV2,-,12,TRBJ1-2,-,CASSETNYGYTF,TGTGCCAGCAGTGAGACAAACTATGGCTACACCTTC
TRBV10-2,-,15,TRBJ2-1,-,CASSESGVSYNEQFF,TGCGCCAGCAGTGAGTCAGGGGTCTCCTACAATGAGCAGTTCTTC
TRBV29-1,few,13,TRBJ1-1,-,CSVDGQLNTEAFF,TGCAGCGTTGATGGACAGTTAAACACTGAAGCTTTCTTT
TRBV19,once,14,TRBJ1-2,TRBD1,CASNRRQGNYGYTF,TGTGCCAGTAACCGGCGACAGGGAAACTATGGCTACACCTTC
TRBV6-6,-,14,TRBJ1-5,-,CASSDLELNQPQHF,TGTGCCAGCAGCGACCTGGAGTTAAATCAGCCCCAGCATTTT
TRBV9,-,17,TRBJ1-4,TRBD1,CASSVGAGGATNEKLFF,TGTGCCAGCAGCGTAGGGGCAGGGGGCGCAACTAATGAAAAACTGTTTTTT
TRBV9,-,15,TRBJ1-2,-,CASSKRRSDGYGYTF,TGTGCCAGCAGTAAAAGGCGAAGCGACGGCTATGGCTACACCTTC
TRBV21-1,-,15,TRBJ2-2,-,CASSKYPRGPGELFF,TGTGCCAGCAGCAAGTATCCCAGGGGGCCCGGGGAGCTGTTTTTT
TRBV4-2,once,16,TRBJ2-5,TRBD2,CASSRTSGGARETQYF,TGTGCCAGCAGCCGAACTAGCGGGGGGGCCCGGGAGACCCAGTACTTC
TRBV2,-,14,TRBJ1-2,-,CASSEKQKNYGYTF,TGTGCCAGCAGTGAAAAACAGAAGAACTATGGCTACACCTTC
TRBV5-1,few,16,TRBJ1-4,-,CASSWGDRLTEEKLFF,TGCGCCAGCAGCTGGGGGGACCGACTCACCGAAGAAAAACTGTTTTTT
TRBV14,once,15,TRBJ1-2,TRBD1,CASSHRTGRIYGYTF,TGTGCCAGCAGCCACCGGACAGGGAGAATATATGGCTACACCTTC
TRBV29-1,-,13,TRBJ1-5,-,CSATTENNQPQHF,TGCAGCGCAACGACGGAGAACAATCAGCCCCAGCATTTT
TRBV7-2,few,15,TRBJ1-2,-,CASSLARRSTYGYTF,TGTGCCAGCAGCTTAGCGCGACGGAGTACCTATGGCTACACCTTC
TRBV30,-,13,TRBJ2-5,-,CAWNKGGAETQYF,TGTGCCTGGAATAAAGGGGGGGCCGAGACCCAGTACTTC
TRBV7-9,-,12,TRBJ1-2,TRBD1,CASSRQGGGYTF,TGTGCCAGCAGCAGACAGGGGGGTGGCTACACCTTC
TRBV5-1,-,15,TRBJ1-3,-,CASSLVGGAGNTIYF,TGCGCCAGCAGCTTAGTCGGGGGAGCTGGAAACACCATATATTTT
TRBV19,few,15,TRBJ1-2,-,CASIPEWGVGYGYTF,TGTGCCAGTATACCAGAATGGGGGGTAGGCTATGGCTACACCTTC
TRBV7-9,once,14,TRBJ1-4,-,CASSSTSGNEKLFF,TGTGCCAGCAGCTCCACCTCGGGTAATGAAAAACTGTTTTTT
TRBV29-1,few,13,TRBJ1-6,-,CSARAGPNSPLHF,TGCAGCGCCCGGGCGGGGCCGAATTCACCCCTCCACTTT
TRBV19,-,15,TRBJ1-4,TRBD1,CASSITGVMGEKLFF,TGTGCCAGTAGTATTACAGGGGTGATGGGTGAAAAACTGTTTTTT
TRBV7-9,-,14,TRBJ1-1,-,CASRVSGFETEAFF,TGTGCCAGCAGAGTTTCAGGGTTTGAAACTGAAGCTTTCTTT
TRBV2,-,14,TRBJ1-1,TRBD1,CASRGDRLNTEAFF,TGTGCCAGCAGGGGGGACAGACTGAACACTGAAGCTTTCTTT
TRBV5-6,once,15,TRBJ1-6,TRBD1,CASSSLDRAGSPLHF,TGTGCCAGCAGCTCCCTCGACAGGGCAGGATCACCCCTCCACTTT